Listed below are T cell receptor beta chains from one sample, sequenced in a study of T cells in Graves' hyperthyroidism and ophthalmopathy. TCRdb reanalysed the multiplex PCR reads using MiXCR and keeps one entry per CDR3 protein. The sample has some 560,000 distinct CDR3 sequences, 11% to 15% seen once. Sequenced input: blood. These receptors were taken from a woman in her thirties or forties with Graves' hyperthyroidism. The CDR3 runs from the conserved cysteine through the conserved F or W. The D gene is left open where the match is weak. Clone size is not always given. Where it is, it says once, few, many or a class for expanded clones.

v_call: TRBV18; clone_size: many; j_call: TRBJ2-1; d_call: TRBD2; cdr3_aa: CASSPPGLASNEQFF; cdr3_nt: TGTGCCAGCTCACCTCCCGGACTAGCGAGCAATGAGCAGTTCTTC
v_call: TRBV18; clone_size: many; j_call: TRBJ2-7; d_call: -; cdr3_aa: CASSPAQGYEQYF; cdr3_nt: TGTGCCAGCTCCCCGGCGCAGGGCTACGAGCAGTACTTC
v_call: TRBV10-1; clone_size: -; j_call: TRBJ2-7; d_call: TRBD2; cdr3_aa: CASSDDPWTSGYEQYF; cdr3_nt: TGCGCCAGCAGTGATGACCCCTGGACTAGCGGATACGAGCAGTACTTC
v_call: TRBV20-1; clone_size: many; j_call: TRBJ2-1; d_call: TRBD2; cdr3_aa: CSATRASGRYGEQFF; cdr3_nt: TGCAGTGCCACAAGGGCTAGCGGGAGGTATGGGGAGCAGTTCTTC
v_call: TRBV20-1; clone_size: few; j_call: TRBJ2-7; d_call: -; cdr3_aa: CSASRGPIDSYEQYF; cdr3_nt: TGCAGTGCTAGTCGGGGACCGATCGACTCCTACGAGCAGTACTTC
v_call: TRBV19; clone_size: -; j_call: TRBJ1-1; d_call: -; cdr3_aa: CASSRTPSRVLNTEAFF; cdr3_nt: TGTGCCAGTAGTCGGACGCCTTCCAGGGTCCTGAACACTGAAGCTTTCTTT
v_call: TRBV15; clone_size: few; j_call: TRBJ2-4; d_call: TRBD1; cdr3_aa: CATSRGRQGKGKNIQYF; cdr3_nt: TGTGCCACCAGCAGGGGCAGACAGGGGAAAGGCAAAAACATTCAGTACTTC
v_call: TRBV28; clone_size: many; j_call: TRBJ2-5; d_call: -; cdr3_aa: CASSAPGGPSETQYF; cdr3_nt: TGTGCCAGCAGTGCCCCGGGGGGCCCGTCAGAGACCCAGTACTTC
v_call: TRBV6-6; clone_size: many; j_call: TRBJ1-2; d_call: TRBD1; cdr3_aa: CASSYSLGTGDYGYTF; cdr3_nt: TGTGCCAGCAGTTACTCCCTCGGGACAGGGGACTATGGCTACACCTTC
v_call: TRBV28; clone_size: -; j_call: TRBJ2-4; d_call: -; cdr3_aa: CASRPQAGAKNIQYF; cdr3_nt: TGTGCCAGCAGGCCACAGGCAGGGGCCAAAAACATTCAGTACTTC
v_call: TRBV30; clone_size: many; j_call: TRBJ2-1; d_call: -; cdr3_aa: CAWSPGAHNEQFF; cdr3_nt: TGTGCCTGGAGTCCGGGGGCTCACAATGAGCAGTTCTTC
v_call: TRBV7-3; clone_size: many; j_call: TRBJ2-5; d_call: -; cdr3_aa: CASSLTLGSKETQYF; cdr3_nt: TGTGCCAGCAGCTTAACCTTAGGGTCGAAGGAGACCCAGTACTTC
v_call: TRBV11-1; clone_size: many; j_call: TRBJ2-6; d_call: -; cdr3_aa: CASREEGTGANVLTF; cdr3_nt: TGTGCCAGCAGGGAGGAGGGAACTGGGGCCAACGTCCTGACTTTC
v_call: TRBV11-2; clone_size: -; j_call: TRBJ2-2; d_call: TRBD2; cdr3_aa: CASSRLAGGTNTGELFF; cdr3_nt: TGTGCCAGCAGTCGCCTAGCGGGAGGAACGAACACCGGGGAGCTGTTTTTT
v_call: TRBV7-9; clone_size: many; j_call: TRBJ1-1; d_call: -; cdr3_aa: CASTEIGGAEYTEAFF; cdr3_nt: TGTGCCAGCACCGAGATCGGAGGGGCTGAGTACACTGAAGCTTTCTTT
v_call: TRBV5-1; clone_size: many; j_call: TRBJ2-1; d_call: TRBD1; cdr3_aa: CASSSRDRGQDEQFF; cdr3_nt: TGCGCCAGCAGCTCTAGGGACAGGGGGCAGGATGAGCAGTTCTTC
v_call: TRBV2; clone_size: -; j_call: TRBJ2-5; d_call: -; cdr3_aa: CASNRRGETQYF; cdr3_nt: TGTGCCAGCAACCGCAGGGGTGAGACCCAGTACTTC
v_call: TRBV19; clone_size: few; j_call: TRBJ1-5; d_call: -; cdr3_aa: CASSRAGTSNQPQHF; cdr3_nt: TGTGCCAGTAGTCGGGCAGGGACTAGCAATCAGCCCCAGCATTTT
v_call: TRBV7-9; clone_size: few; j_call: TRBJ2-7; d_call: -; cdr3_aa: CASSERVSGVYEQYF; cdr3_nt: TGTGCCAGCAGCGAGAGGGTTTCGGGGGTCTACGAGCAGTACTTC
v_call: TRBV20-1; clone_size: few; j_call: TRBJ2-1; d_call: TRBD2; cdr3_aa: CSANSGRGYNEQFF; cdr3_nt: TGCAGTGCAAATAGCGGGAGGGGTTACAATGAGCAGTTCTTC
v_call: TRBV5-1; clone_size: few; j_call: TRBJ2-7; d_call: TRBD1; cdr3_aa: CASSRAGGVYEQYF; cdr3_nt: TGCGCCAGCAGCCGGGCAGGGGGTGTTTACGAGCAGTACTTC